This TCR beta chain was documented in a study of tumor-infiltrating lymphocytes in primary liver carcinoma. General observations from the study: A significantly higher top-250-clone fraction was found in tumors than in blood (p = 0.039). In tumor-adjacent and tumor-blood pairs, overlap was lower than in tumor region pairs.

Researchers drew blood RNA from unsorted whole blood and extracted germline DNA as well. At sampling, these chronic HBV carriers had received no treatment. Sampling before surgery obtained roughly 4.1 milliliters of peripheral blood. This CDR3 is built from 13 residues. Looked up from germline, CDR1 is ENHRY and CDR2 is SYGVKD. A constant-region primer primed TCR beta cDNA synthesis from 500 to 550 ng of total RNA. Three nested multiplex PCR rounds, a slightly modified ARM-PCR method, built the TCR beta libraries. Investigators reported that the first two PCR rounds, at approximately 11 cycles each, used TRBV1-TRBV30 forward primers with a C-beta reverse primer. TCRdb re-analysed the multiplex PCR reads in MiXCR, keeping a single row per CDR3 protein. The sample includes approximately 300,000 distinct CDR3 sequences, about 62% of them seen just once. With regard to this clonotype: Its cognate antigen is unknown. Mismatch with germline at one junction end may stem from a read error.

This receptor was taken from a man aged 40-50 years with primary liver carcinoma and hepatitis B virus infection. The chain joins TRBV10-3 to TRBJ2-1, with 7 positions matching TRBD1. Sequenced sample: peripheral blood. In nucleotides, the CDR3 is TGTGCCATCAGAGGGGGCTCCTACAAAGAGCAATTCTTC. Translating it yields CAIRGGSYKEQFF.